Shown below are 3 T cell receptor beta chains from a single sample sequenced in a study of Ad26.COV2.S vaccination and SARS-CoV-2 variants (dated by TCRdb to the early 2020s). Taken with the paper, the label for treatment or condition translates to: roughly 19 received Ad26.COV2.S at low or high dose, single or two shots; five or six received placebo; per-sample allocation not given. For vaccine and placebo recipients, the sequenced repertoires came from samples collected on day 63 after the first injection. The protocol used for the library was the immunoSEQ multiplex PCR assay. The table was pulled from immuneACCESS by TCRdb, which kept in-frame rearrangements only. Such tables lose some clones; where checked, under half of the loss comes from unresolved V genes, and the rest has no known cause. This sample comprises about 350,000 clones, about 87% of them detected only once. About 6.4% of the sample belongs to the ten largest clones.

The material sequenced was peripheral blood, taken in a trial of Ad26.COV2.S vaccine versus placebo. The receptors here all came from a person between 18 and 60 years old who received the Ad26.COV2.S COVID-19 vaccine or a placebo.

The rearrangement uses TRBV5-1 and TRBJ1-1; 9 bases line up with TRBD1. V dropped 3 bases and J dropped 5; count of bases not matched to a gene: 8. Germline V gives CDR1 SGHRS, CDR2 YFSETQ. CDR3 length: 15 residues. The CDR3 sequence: CASSWDRVVGTEAFF. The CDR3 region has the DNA TGCGCCAGCAGCTGGGACAGGGTAGTTGGGACTGAAGCTTTCTTT.

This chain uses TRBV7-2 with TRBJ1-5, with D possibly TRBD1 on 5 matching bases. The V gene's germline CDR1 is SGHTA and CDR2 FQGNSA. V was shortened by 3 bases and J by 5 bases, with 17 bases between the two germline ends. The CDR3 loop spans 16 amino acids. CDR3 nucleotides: TGTGCCAGCAGCTTGGTACGGGGGGATGGGGATCAGCCCCAGCATTTT. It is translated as CASSLVRGDGDQPQHF.

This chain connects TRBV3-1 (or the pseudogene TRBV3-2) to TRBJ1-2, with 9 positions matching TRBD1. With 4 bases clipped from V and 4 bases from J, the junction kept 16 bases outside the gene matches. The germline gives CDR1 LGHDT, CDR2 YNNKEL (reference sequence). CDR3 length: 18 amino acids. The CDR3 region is CASSPSESQGAPFYGYTF. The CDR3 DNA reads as TGTGCCAGCAGCCCTTCGGAATCACAGGGGGCACCATTCTATGGCTACACCTTC.